This TCR beta chain was sequenced for a study of CD8 T cells in Susac syndrome. Sequencing of TCR beta, carried out with a high-throughput approach, was applied to CD8+ and CD4+ T cells from the blood. Control patients had untreated stable or active relapsing-remitting multiple sclerosis by revised McDonald criteria. RNA, at about 0.45 to 1 ug, was reverse transcribed with random hexamers. Multiplex immunoSEQ PCR targeted 54 Vbeta and 13 Jbeta TCR beta segments. TCRdb reanalysed the immunoSEQ multiplex PCR reads using MiXCR and keeps one entry per CDR3 protein. Among tens of thousands of distinct CDR3 sequences, about 94% were seen once, and the ten largest hold under 0.5%. V dropped 3 bases and J dropped 4; count of bases not matched to a gene: 6. Per the germline V gene, CDR1 is KGHSH and CDR2 is LQKENI. This CDR3 is 15 amino acids long.

J is TRBJ1-1 and V is TRBV18; 9 bases line up with TRBD1. The sequenced sample was CD8+ T cells from PBMCs. The TCR sequence derives from a human donor with multiple sclerosis. Here the CDR3 reads CASSPRQGGPTEAFF. Written as DNA, the CDR3 is TGTGCCAGCTCACCGAGACAGGGGGGCCCCACTGAAGCTTTCTTT.